One sample yielded the 5 T cell receptor beta chains listed below, sequenced in a study of high-grade serous ovarian cancer treatment subgroups. Some clones are missing from TCRdb's copy, which holds only in-frame ones; the method was immunoSEQ multiplex PCR. The profile shows about 1,900 clones, 80% to 85% of them singletons. The tumor samples were collected prior to definitive surgery or chemotherapy. The sequencing sample was made of tumor tissue. The receptors come from a human donor with high-grade serous ovarian cancer.

This CDR3 reads CASSLRIGQETQYF. CDR3 coding DNA: TGTGCCAGCAGCCTAAGGATCGGGCAAGAGACCCAGTACTTC. The chain employs TRBV11-3 and TRBJ2-5; no firm D call. Trimming shortened V by 5 bases and J by 2 bases, and 12 bases separated the two germline ends. This CDR3 comprises 14 residues. Germline CDR1 is SGHNT and CDR2 is YENEEA.

This clone was seen a handful of times. This chain links TRBV7-6 with TRBJ1-2; D gene uncertain. This CDR3 has 11 residues. Germline V gene lookup returns CDR1 SGHVS and CDR2 FNYEAQ. The V gene lost 4 bases and the J gene lost 6 bases, with 6 bases spanning the gap. The CDR3, as DNA: TGTGCCAGCAGCTCATCCCATGGCTACACCTTC. It translates to CASSSSHGYTF.

The V gene is TRBV5-8, the J gene TRBJ1-5; 11 bases map to TRBD1. Trimming removed 3 bases from V and 2 bases from J; junction bases left unmatched: 7. The CDR3 contains 17 residues. Germline values: CDR1 SGHTS, CDR2 YDEGEE. The CDR3 region has the DNA TGTGCCAGCAGCTCGGGACAGGGGGTGATAGGCAATCAGCCCCAGCATTTT. This sequence encodes CASSSGQGVIGNQPQHF.

The chain combines TRBV7-6 with TRBJ2-5; 9 bases fit TRBD1. This CDR3 is built from 16 residues. V shed 3 bases, J shed 2 bases, and the junction held 7 bases outside the gene matches. CDR1 is SGHVS, CDR2 FNYEAQ, per germline. The CDR3 DNA reads TGTGCCAGCAGCTTCCGGACAGGGGTTGGGCAAGAGACCCAGTACTTC. It specifies CASSFRTGVGQETQYF.

The chain combines TRBV6-1 with TRBJ2-2; D is unclear. Trimming pared 11 bases from V and 3 bases from J, leaving 10 bases between. The germline V gene encodes CDR1 MNHNS and CDR2 SASEGT. The CDR3 is made up of 12 amino acids. CDR3 DNA: TGTGCCGCTCGACGATACACCGGGGAGCTGTTTTTT. Encoded protein: CAARRYTGELFF.